This T cell receptor beta chain was documented in a study of cytomegalovirus exposure and HLA in healthy donors. Worth noting for this clone: Sequence at one end of the junction differs from germline and may be a read error.

The PCR used 60 Vbeta and 13 Jbeta primers. Profiling relied on immunoSEQ multiplex PCR, and the TCRdb table lists in-frame clones only, not all of them. This table holds approximately 110,000 clones, approximately 78% found once. Germline V gene sequence: CDR1 MGHRA, CDR2 YSYEKL. The CDR3 extends over 18 amino acids. V gene TRBV4-1 combines with J gene TRBJ2-1; 10 nucleotides align to TRBD1. Sequences were obtained from PBMCs. The TCR was taken from a man younger than 40 in good health and CMV-seropositive. The CDR3 loop is CASRQNLRGQGYDNEQFF. DNA for the CDR3: TGCGCCAGCCGCCAAAATCTCCGGGGACAGGGGTACGACAATGAGCAGTTCTTC.